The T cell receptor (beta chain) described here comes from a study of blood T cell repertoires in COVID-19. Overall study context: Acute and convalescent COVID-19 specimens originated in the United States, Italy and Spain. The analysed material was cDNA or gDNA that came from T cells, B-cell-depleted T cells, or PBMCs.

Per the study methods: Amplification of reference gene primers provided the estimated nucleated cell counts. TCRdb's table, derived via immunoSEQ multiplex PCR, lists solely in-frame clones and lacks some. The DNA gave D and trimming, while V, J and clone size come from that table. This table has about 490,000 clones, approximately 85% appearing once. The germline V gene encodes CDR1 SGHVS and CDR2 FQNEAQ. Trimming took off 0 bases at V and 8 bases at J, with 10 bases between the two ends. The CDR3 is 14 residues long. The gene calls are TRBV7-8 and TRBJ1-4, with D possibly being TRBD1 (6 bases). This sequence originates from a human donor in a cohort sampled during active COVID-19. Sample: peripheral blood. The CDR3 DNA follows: TGTGCCAGCAGCTTAGCGGCACAGGGAGAAAAACTGTTTTTT. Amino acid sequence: CASSLAAQGEKLFF.